One sample yielded the 9 T cell receptor beta chains listed below, sequenced in a study of T cell responses to AZD1222 COVID-19 vaccine. Measured with immunoSEQ multiplex PCR; TCRdb has only the in-frame clones, and not every one. The top ten hold 5% of the sample, which has 100,000 or so clones, more than 75% seen once. Sequences were derived from peripheral blood, sampled on day 0 of AZD1222 vaccination. These receptors came from an adult in good health.

A few counts support this clone. The chain links TRBV5-1 to TRBJ1-1, with D possibly being TRBD1 (5 bases). The CDR3 covers 13 residues. Deletions cut 4 bases from V and 4 bases from J, with 11 bases between. From germline, CDR1 is SGHRS and CDR2 YFSETQ. The CDR3 sequence: CASSMQGFTEAFF. CDR3 coding DNA: TGCGCCAGCAGCATGCAGGGTTTCACTGAAGCTTTCTTT.

The chain combines TRBV9 with TRBJ2-3; D is tentatively TRBD1 or TRBD2 (7 bases each). The V end lost 6 bases, the J end lost 3 bases, and 11 bases lay between the germline ends. Per germline, CDR1 SGDLS and CDR2 YYNGEE. CDR3 length: 13 amino acids. CDR3 nucleotides: TGTGCCAGCACCAGGGGGGGTACAGATACGCAGTATTTT. It specifies CASTRGGTDTQYF.

This clone was counted a few times. This chain links TRBV5-5 with TRBJ2-7; D remains unclear. Germline CDR1 and CDR2: SGHKS and YYEKEE (reference sequence). The V end was cut by 3 bases, the J end by 4 bases, with 8 bases between. The CDR3 loop spans 12 amino acids. CDR3 sequence: CASSSLVYEQYF. The CDR3 bases are TGTGCCAGCAGCTCGCTAGTATACGAGCAGTACTTC.

The gene calls are TRBV5-1 and TRBJ1-1, with a possible D match to TRBD1 (5 bases). The CDR3 extends over 13 amino acids. V was cut by 4 bases and J by 1 base, with 8 bases left in between. Germline CDR1 SGHRS, CDR2 YFSETQ. In DNA, the CDR3 is TGCGCCAGCAGCCAGGGCACGAACACTGAAGCTTTCTTT. This codes for CASSQGTNTEAFF.

This chain joins TRBV12-3 or TRBV12-4 and TRBJ2-2; TRBD2 is a possible D gene (5 bases). V was trimmed by 4 bases and J by 6 bases, leaving 9 bases between them. The CDR3 contains 13 residues. CDR3 residues: CASSSLSAGELFF. CDR3 nucleotide sequence: TGTGCCAGCAGTTCACTTAGCGCCGGGGAGCTGTTTTTT.

The rearrangement uses TRBV21-1 and TRBJ2-1; the table calls TRBD1, which could not be checked here. TRBV21-1 is flagged as a pseudogene. The CDR3 length is 16 residues. The CDR3 here is CASSFNSGTGDNEQFF. CDR3 coding DNA: TGTGCCAGCAGCTTCAACTCCGGGACAGGGGACAATGAGCAGTTCTTC.

This clone appeared a single time. The chain joins TRBV3-1 (or the pseudogene TRBV3-2) to TRBJ1-4; D is ambiguous. Trimming cost V 4 bases and J 5 bases, with 8 bases left between them. The CDR3 extends over 13 amino acids. Germline CDR1 LGHDT, CDR2 YNNKEL (reference sequence). The CDR3 DNA sequence: TGTGCCAGCAGCCCGTACAAGAATGAAAAACTGTTTTTT. Translation: CASSPYKNEKLFF.

The chain is built from TRBV4-3 and TRBJ1-6, with 8 bases fitting TRBD1. V was clipped by 0 bases and J by 7 bases; unmatched bases: 8. The CDR3 contains 17 residues. The germline CDR1 and CDR2 sequences are LGHNA and YSLEER. The CDR3 DNA sequence: TGCGCCAGCAGCCAAGACCCACTGGACAGGGAGAATTCACCCCTCCACTTT. It yields the protein CASSQDPLDRENSPLHF.

The chain employs TRBV27 and TRBJ1-5; the D gene is possibly TRBD1 (5 bases). From germline, CDR1 is MNHEY and CDR2 SMNVEV (reference sequence). CDR3 length: 14 residues. Trimming removed 3 bases at V and 5 bases at J, with 11 bases between. CDR3: CASSFRGGDQPQHF. DNA of the CDR3: TGTGCCAGCAGTTTTAGAGGAGGGGATCAGCCCCAGCATTTT.